This T cell receptor (beta chain) was captured in a study of memory CD4+ T cells and cytomegalovirus serostatus. Turning to the study itself: Of the healthy Belgian adults, eight or nine were CMV seropositive and 24 seronegative.

Single viable CD3+CD4+CD8-CD45RO+ cells were sorted as the memory CD4+ T cells. Germline V CDR1 and CDR2: SNHLY, FYNNEI. Trimming stripped 3 bases from V and 3 bases from J, with 11 bases between. This CDR3 is built from 15 residues. Original processing methods: Out-of-frame sequences were removed, leaving around 2.2 million distinct TCRbeta sequences. Generated by immunoSEQ multiplex PCR, the TCRdb table keeps only in-frame clones and is missing some. V, J and clone size reflect that table, while D and trimming were determined from the DNA. The table lists around 50,000 clones, approximately 81% of them singletons.

Sequenced: memory CD4+ T cells from blood. The TCR originated in an adult in good health and CMV-seropositive. V is TRBV2 and J is TRBJ2-2, with a weak D call TRBD1 (6 bases). CDR3 nucleotides: TGTGCCAGCAGTGAGCAGGGGCTGGACACCGGGGAGCTGTTTTTT. This codes for CASSEQGLDTGELFF. The full variable domain, with the rest looked up from reference TRBV2 and TRBJ2-2, is EPEVTQTPSHQVTQMGQEVILRCVPISNHLYFYWYRQILGQKVEFLVSFYNNEISEKSEIFDDQFSVERPDGSNFTLKIRSTKLEDSAMYFCASSEQGLDTGELFFGEGSRLTVL.